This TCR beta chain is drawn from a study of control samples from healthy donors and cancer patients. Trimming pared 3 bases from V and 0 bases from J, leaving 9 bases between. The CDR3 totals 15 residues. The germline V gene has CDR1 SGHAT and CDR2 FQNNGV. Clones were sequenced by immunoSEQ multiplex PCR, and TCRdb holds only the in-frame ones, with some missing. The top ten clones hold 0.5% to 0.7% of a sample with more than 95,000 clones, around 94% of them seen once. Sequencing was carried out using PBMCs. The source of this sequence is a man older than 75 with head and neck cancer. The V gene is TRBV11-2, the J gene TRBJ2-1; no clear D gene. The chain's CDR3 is CASSFVMGSYNEQFF. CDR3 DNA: TGTGCCAGCAGCTTCGTAATGGGCTCCTACAATGAGCAGTTCTTC.